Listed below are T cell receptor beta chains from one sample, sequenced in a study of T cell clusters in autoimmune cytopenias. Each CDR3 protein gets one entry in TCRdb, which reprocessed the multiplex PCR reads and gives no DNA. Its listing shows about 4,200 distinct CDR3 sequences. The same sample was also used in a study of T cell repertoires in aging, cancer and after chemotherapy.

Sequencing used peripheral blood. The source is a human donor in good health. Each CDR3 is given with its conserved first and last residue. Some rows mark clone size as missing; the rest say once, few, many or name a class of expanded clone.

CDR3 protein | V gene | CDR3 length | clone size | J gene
CASSQEGGIYTGELFF | TRBV4-3 | 16 | NA | TRBJ2-2
CASSPLTGVGQPQHF | TRBV27 | 15 | NA | TRBJ1-5
CASSPALGTGELFF | TRBV18 | 14 | NA | TRBJ2-2
CSVEDRGQETQYF | TRBV29-1 | 13 | NA | TRBJ2-5
CASSPFGNEQFF | TRBV27 | 12 | medium-sized | TRBJ2-1
CASSPGGTPSSYNEQFF | TRBV27 | 17 | NA | TRBJ2-1
CATSRPKGQSYEQYF | TRBV15 | 15 | NA | TRBJ2-7
CASSPDWYTEAFF | TRBV18 | 13 | NA | TRBJ1-1
CASSQTGGGSEQYF | TRBV12-3/TRBV12-4 | 14 | NA | TRBJ2-7
CASSYFHEAFF | TRBV6-2/TRBV6-3 | 11 | NA | TRBJ1-1
CASTGQGNSPLHF | TRBV12-3/TRBV12-4 | 13 | NA | TRBJ1-6
CASSFLQTGQPQHF | TRBV6-5 | 14 | NA | TRBJ1-5
CASSSLPSGRANNEQFF | TRBV27 | 17 | medium-sized | TRBJ2-1
CSVIEGGGRKIIIYEQYF | TRBV29-1 | 18 | medium-sized | TRBJ2-7
CASSLVGGGSTDTQYF | TRBV6-2/TRBV6-3 | 16 | NA | TRBJ2-3
CAIRDSNRDNQPQHF | TRBV10-3 | 15 | NA | TRBJ1-5
CASSLAGESREQYF | TRBV28 | 14 | NA | TRBJ2-7
CASSRTGTGGFSDTQYF | TRBV7-4 | 17 | NA | TRBJ2-3
CASSISGAARAFF | TRBV19 | 13 | NA | TRBJ1-1
CSARAASGGTDTQYF | TRBV20-1 | 15 | NA | TRBJ2-3
CASSIEGARTDTQYF | TRBV19 | 15 | NA | TRBJ2-3
CASGGNEKLFF | TRBV6-5 | 11 | NA | TRBJ1-4
CSVHRGNEQFF | TRBV29-1 | 11 | medium-sized | TRBJ2-1
CSVDWGEFGEQYF | TRBV29-1 | 13 | medium-sized | TRBJ2-7
CSAREDRGYQPQHF | TRBV20-1 | 14 | NA | TRBJ1-5
CASSFGSNEKLFF | TRBV12-3/TRBV12-4 | 13 | NA | TRBJ1-4
CASKDGTGIDETQYF | TRBV12-3/TRBV12-4 | 15 | NA | TRBJ2-1
CASSLVPGITDTQYF | TRBV5-6 | 15 | medium-sized | TRBJ2-3
CASSPLGETPYNKQFF | TRBV12-3/TRBV12-4 | 16 | NA | TRBJ2-1
CAWTGGFYTEAFF | TRBV30 | 13 | NA | TRBJ1-1
CASSIGRQAVMETQYF | TRBV19 | 16 | NA | TRBJ2-5
CASSPSPTGFNSPLHF | TRBV12-3/TRBV12-4 | 16 | NA | TRBJ1-6
CASSTSNEQYF | TRBV6-6 | 11 | NA | TRBJ2-7
CASSLGQGRSPLHF | TRBV7-9 | 14 | NA | TRBJ1-6
CASSEASLYGYTF | TRBV6-5 | 13 | NA | TRBJ1-2
CASSKLTSGTYEQYF | TRBV12-3/TRBV12-4 | 15 | NA | TRBJ2-7
CASSITGGVQPQHF | TRBV19 | 14 | NA | TRBJ1-5
CASSYLASGQGHFSPLHF | TRBV6-2/TRBV6-3 | 18 | NA | TRBJ1-6